These 10 T cell receptor beta chains share one sample of origin, sequenced in a study of early stage breast cancer tumors. Produced via immunoSEQ multiplex PCR; TCRdb's table is partial and in-frame only. The sample contains some 30,000 clones, just under 85% of which appear only once. Sequenced sample: blood. The receptors come from a person between 45 and 65 years old with breast cancer.

In its sample, this clone was seen a few times. The chain is built from TRBV7-9 and TRBJ1-1; the D is unclear. V lost 4 bases to trimming and J lost 1 base, with 1 base between them. Germline V gene data show CDR1 as SEHNR and CDR2 as FQNEAQ (reference sequence). The length of the CDR3 is 11 residues. CDR3 amino acids: CASSWNTEAFF. The CDR3 region has the DNA TGTGCCAGCAGCTGGAACACTGAAGCTTTCTTT.

The J gene is TRBJ1-5, the V gene TRBV4-1, with D perhaps matching TRBD1 (5 bases). This CDR3 has 17 amino acids. Germline-derived CDR1 and CDR2 are MGHRA and YSYEKL. The V end lost 2 bases, the J end lost 0 bases, and 14 bases lay between the germline ends. CDR3: CASSQSGAIISNQPQHF. The DNA for the CDR3 is TGCGCCAGCAGCCAATCCGGGGCTATAATTAGCAATCAGCCCCAGCATTTT.

This sequence joins TRBV5-6 and TRBJ1-2; weak D call: TRBD1 (5 bases). This CDR3 comprises 13 residues. V lost 6 bases, J lost 8 bases, and 17 bases lay in between. From germline, CDR1 is SGHDT and CDR2 YYEEEE. CDR3 amino acids: CASTGTTELGYTF. DNA of the CDR3: TGTGCCAGCACCGGGACTACCGAGTTGGGCTACACCTTC.

The gene calls are TRBV10-3 and TRBJ2-3; D may correspond to TRBD1 or TRBD2 (5 bases each). Trimming shortened V by 6 bases and J by 3 bases, and 16 bases separated the two germline ends. The CDR3 length is 15 residues. Germline lookup yields CDR1 ENHRY and CDR2 SYGVKD. The CDR3 nucleotides are TGTGCCATCAGCTCCGGGACGCAGCATACAGATACGCAGTATTTT. This gives the protein CAISSGTQHTDTQYF.

The chain carries TRBV30 and TRBJ2-7; D is perhaps TRBD2 (5 bases). From germline, CDR1 is GTSNPN and CDR2 SVGIG (reference sequence). The CDR3 extends over 11 amino acids. V lost 4 bases, J lost 12 bases, and 16 bases lay in between. CDR3 DNA sequence: TGTGCCTGGAAGGTTGGGGAGTATGCGTACTTC. Translating it yields CAWKVGEYAYF.

The chain's CDR3 is CASSPLAGGGNEQFF. The CDR3 DNA follows: TGTGCCAGCAGCCCCCTAGCGGGAGGGGGAAATGAGCAGTTCTTC. The chain employs TRBV9 and TRBJ2-1; TRBD2 agrees at 12 bases. This CDR3 has 15 amino acids. Losses at the gene ends were 4 bases for V and 7 bases for J; bases not matched to a gene: 6. The germline CDR1 and CDR2 sequences are SGDLS and YYNGEE.

The chain employs TRBV7-9 and TRBJ1-2, with a tentative D call TRBD1 (6 bases). This CDR3 is built from 14 residues. From germline, CDR1 is SEHNR and CDR2 FQNEAQ (reference sequence). V shed 4 bases and J shed 7 bases, with 16 bases lying between them. Here the CDR3 reads CASSSPGETRGYTF. The CDR3 nucleotides read TGTGCCAGCAGCTCCCCAGGGGAAACGCGTGGCTACACCTTC.

The V gene is TRBV6-6, the J gene TRBJ2-1; no clear D. Germline CDR1 is MNHNY and CDR2 is SVGAGI (reference sequence). The length of the CDR3 is 14 residues. Trimming removed 0 bases from V and 0 bases from J, with 3 bases in between. The CDR3 reads CASSYSSSYNEQFF. CDR3 nucleotides: TGTGCCAGCAGTTACTCCTCCTCCTACAATGAGCAGTTCTTC.

The V gene is TRBV7-9, the J gene TRBJ1-2, with unresolved D. Trimming shortened V by 0 bases and J by 2 bases, and 10 bases separated the two germline ends. The CDR3 sequence is 15 residues long. The germline gives CDR1 SEHNR, CDR2 FQNEAQ (reference sequence). CDR3 sequence reads: CASSLAWTANYGYTF. CDR3 DNA sequence: TGTGCCAGCAGCTTAGCCTGGACTGCAAACTATGGCTACACCTTC.

This clone was picked up a small number of times. This chain joins TRBV6-6 and TRBJ1-2; D call uncertain. Trimming cost V 2 bases and J 2 bases, with 0 bases left between them. Germline V lookup: CDR1 MNHNY, CDR2 SVGAGI (reference sequence). The CDR3 extends over 11 amino acids. The CDR3 nucleotides are TGTGCCAGCAGTTACAACTATGGCTACACCTTC. This gives the protein CASSYNYGYTF.